What follows describes a single TCR beta chain. The antigen remains unidentified. The second PCR ran about 6 to 11 cycles with a sample-barcoded 5' primer and J-beta primers. TCRdb re-called the 5' RACE reads through MiXCR, storing one row per CDR3 protein. In the table there are about 1.4 million distinct CDR3 sequences, around 55% of which are singletons. The sample is drawn from a study of blood T cells in healthy people across ages. This CDR3 contains 15 residues. V was shortened by 0 bases and J by 2 bases, with 12 bases between the two germline ends. Per germline, CDR1 SGHRS and CDR2 YFSETQ. Overall study results and limits: Investigators treated diversity estimates from one million T cells as underestimates. Conclusively comparing naive with antigen-experienced cells was impossible with unsorted PBMCs. Possibly, changes in expanded clonotypes were confounded because donor CMV status was unknown. More naive CD4+ cells and higher diversity were found in long-lived than in aged donors.

The rearrangement links TRBV5-1 to TRBJ2-7; perhaps TRBD2 as D (6 bases). The clonotype comes from a man aged 18-30 years in good health. Sequencing used blood. CDR3 coding DNA: TGCGCCAGCAGCTTGGGGGGGACTGAGACCTACGAGCAGTACTTC. Protein sequence: CASSLGGTETYEQYF. The complete variable domain, with remaining parts taken from reference TRBV5-1 and TRBJ2-7, reads KAGVTQTPRYLIKTRGQQVTLSCSPISGHRSVSWYQQTPGQGLQFLFEYFSETQRNKGNFPGRFSGRQFSNSRSEMNVSTLELGDSALYLCASSLGGTETYEQYFGPGTRLTVT.